This T cell receptor beta chain was sequenced during a study of T cell responses to AZD1222 COVID-19 vaccine (dated by TCRdb to about 2021). Turning to the overall study: A total of more than 230 trial participants underwent TCR sequencing, of whom some 200 had received two doses of AZD1222 and some 25 had received two doses of the MenACWY control vaccine. Trial participants were enrolled by age into subgroups of 18-55, 56-69 and 70-plus years, and roughly 150, 30 and 60 TCR-sequenced participants, respectively, were included in these subgroups. What the study reported, not specific to this receptor: Nearly half of unique spike-specific TCRs reportedly recognized epitopes outside regions mutated in the B.1.351 and B.1.1.7 variants. Vaccine-associated CD4 TCRs spanned the whole spike protein, with dominant responses in regions 160-218 and 743-854. Spike-specific TCR breadth and depth rose significantly after two AZD1222 doses compared with day 0 and with MenACWY recipients. No day 14 peak-response samples were available, so repertoires were characterized only after the peak T cell response. Conclusions about previously exposed vaccinees were limited because only five to seven AZD1222 recipients were SARS-CoV-2 seropositive at baseline. The 56-69-year group was small, and its depth increase did not reach significance, likely because of low power. Most participants were white British and females outnumbered males, and the authors suggested that clonal diversity may have been underestimated.

The CDR3 starts with the cysteine, ends with the phenylalanine, and has 20 residues. Only the CDR3 DNA is retained, 60 bases long and in frame from the first base. V and J are truncated by 3 bases and 0 bases respectively, leaving an intervening sequence of 24 bases. CDR1 and CDR2 (LGHNA, YSLEER) derive from the germline V gene. The sample's time point label is to be understood as: about 28 days (+/-7) after the second vaccine dose. Because spike-specific TCR depth and breadth did not differ between the two schedules, AZD1222 recipients who got a second dose at roughly 4 weeks were pooled with those who got a second dose at roughly 12 weeks. Samples from vaccinated people were obtained from the UK trials COV001 and COV002, which included a single-blind randomized controlled phase 2/3 trial of AZD1222 (ChAdOx1 nCoV-19) in healthy adults. For TCRbeta chain sequencing, PBMC samples were collected from trial participants at day 0 and at day 28 after the second dose.

A word on this clone: The target of this receptor is not known. There are no base qualities to consult, and no much larger clone falls within one base.

The CDR3 regions of human TCRbeta chains were analyzed by immunosequencing. Under the source paper's analysis protocol: Repertoire TCRs were matched against a reference library of SARS-CoV-2-specific TCRs generated with the MIRA antigen-specificity platform. Breadth was defined as the fraction of unique TCRs that were SARS-CoV-2-associated. Depth was defined as the fraction of total T cells that were SARS-CoV-2-associated. Using the MIRA data, each spike-specific TCR was assigned both to the spike region to which the TCR was reactive and to a CD4 or CD8 class. Log10-transformed breadth and depth values were compared by one-way ANOVA with Sidak's multiple comparisons tests. The table comes from immuneACCESS by way of TCRdb, which keeps in-frame sequences with V and J called. Part of the clones is missing from these tables; in studies checked, under half for an unresolved V gene and the rest for unknown reasons. V and J calls plus clone size are reproduced from that table; the DNA served to infer D and trimming. The sample table contains more than 95,000 clones; only one count was recorded for approximately 80% of them. About 27% of the sample belongs to the ten largest clones.

The sequences come from peripheral blood, collected 28 days after the second AZD1222 dose. The TCR was taken from an adult who received the AZD1222 COVID-19 vaccine. This receptor chain uses TRBV4-3 and TRBJ2-4, with the D gene uncertain. CDR3 reads: CASSQVWARSPNLAKNIQYF. The DNA reads as follows: TGCGCCAGCAGCCAGGTCTGGGCAAGAAGCCCGAATCTAGCCAAAAACATTCAGTACTTC.